The 17 T cell receptor beta chains below come from one sample, sequenced in a study of blood T cell repertoires in COVID-19. Sequenced by immunoSEQ multiplex PCR; TCRdb stores in-frame clones only, minus some. The table shows around 70,000 clones, with 80% occurring only once. Source material: peripheral blood. Source of these receptors: a human donor in a cohort sampled during active COVID-19.

This clone was seen only once. The chain is built from TRBV11-2 and TRBJ2-7, with 12 bases aligning to TRBD1. CDR3 length: 16 residues. V dropped 4 bases and J dropped 5; count of bases not matched to a gene: 9. Germline V CDR1 and CDR2: SGHAT, FQNNGV. CDR3 in amino acids: CASSSGGTGGFNEQYV. The CDR3 DNA sequence: TGTGCCAGCAGCTCGGGGGGGACAGGGGGCTTCAACGAGCAGTACGTC.

This chain links TRBV11-2 with TRBJ1-4, with 9 bases lining up with TRBD1. Unmatched junction bases numbered 14, after V lost 4 bases and J lost 8 bases. Per the germline V gene, CDR1 is SGHAT and CDR2 is FQNNGV. This CDR3 has 17 amino acids. The DNA of the CDR3 is TGTGCCAGCAGCTCGACCGGGACAGGGAAGGCCGGGGAAAAACTGTTTTTT. It yields the protein CASSSTGTGKAGEKLFF.

Written as DNA, the CDR3 is TGTGCCAGCAGTGAAGGAACAGGGTGGGGTGAGACCGGGGAGCTGTTTTTT. Amino acids: CASSEGTGWGETGELFF. V is TRBV6-1 and J is TRBJ2-2, with D possibly matching TRBD1 (6 bases). V was cut by 1 base and J by 5 bases, with 17 bases left in between. Germline-derived CDR1 and CDR2 are MNHNS and SASEGT. The CDR3 extends over 17 amino acids.

This clone was seen a handful of times. The V gene is TRBV20-1, the J gene TRBJ1-1; D uncertain. Trimming took 3 bases from V and 3 from J, leaving 8 bases between them. The CDR3 runs to 12 residues. Per germline, CDR1 DFQATT and CDR2 SNEGSKA (reference sequence). CDR3 loop: CSASPRYTEAFF. The CDR3, as DNA: TGCAGTGCTAGTCCCCGTTACACTGAAGCTTTCTTT.

The CDR3, as DNA: TGTGCCAGCAGCTCGCAGCGGGACAATCAGCCCCAGCATTTT. It encodes CASSSQRDNQPQHF. This chain joins TRBV7-2 and TRBJ1-5; D is undetermined. V was shortened by 4 bases and J by 3 bases, with 10 bases between the two germline ends. The V gene's germline CDR1 is SGHTA and CDR2 FQGNSA. This CDR3 is 14 amino acids long.

This clone was detected once. The chain has TRBV30 and TRBJ2-5; 7 bases line up with TRBD1. The CDR3 totals 13 residues. Unmatched junction bases numbered 5, after V lost 2 bases and J lost 5 bases. Germline V lookup: CDR1 GTSNPN, CDR2 SVGIG (reference sequence). The CDR3, as DNA: TGTGCCTGGAGTTCACAGGGGCGGGAGACCCAGTACTTC. Protein: CAWSSQGRETQYF.

V is TRBV19 and J is TRBJ2-1, with TRBD1 matching 10 bases. This CDR3 has 16 amino acids. The junction had 9 bases not matched to a gene; V was cut back by 5 bases and J by 5 bases. The V gene's germline CDR1 is LNHDA and CDR2 SQIVND (reference sequence). The DNA of the CDR3 is TGTGCCAGTAGTCTTCGACAGGGGGCTTGGGACAATGAGCAGTTCTTC. Translation: CASSLRQGAWDNEQFF.

V and J are TRBV2 and TRBJ1-2; maybe TRBD1 (5 bases). Trimming cost V 4 bases and J 6 bases, with 12 bases left between them. From germline, CDR1 is SNHLY and CDR2 FYNNEI. The CDR3 has 13 amino acids. CDR3: CASSVTGRNGYTF. The CDR3, as DNA: TGTGCCAGCAGTGTTACAGGACGGAATGGCTACACCTTC.

This clone was found once. This chain uses TRBV11-3 with TRBJ2-7; tentative D call: TRBD2 (7 bases). Trimming pared 6 bases from V and 0 bases from J, leaving 12 bases between. CDR3 size: 14 residues. CDR1 is SGHNT and CDR2 is YENEEA in the germline V gene. CDR3 loop: CASSRGGSSYEQYV. CDR3 in DNA: TGTGCCAGCAGTAGGGGGGGGAGCTCCTACGAGCAGTACGTC.

A few counts support this clone. The chain links TRBV4-1 to TRBJ2-1, with 9 bases aligning to TRBD2. The CDR3 runs to 19 residues. CDR1 is MGHRA, CDR2 YSYEKL, per germline. V lost 1 base, J lost 0 bases, and 10 bases stayed unmatched. CDR3 coding DNA: TGCGCCAGCAGCCAAGTCTACAGCGGGGGGCCGAGCTCCTACAATGAGCAGTTCTTC. Its protein product is CASSQVYSGGPSSYNEQFF.

J is TRBJ2-7 and V is TRBV20-1; perhaps TRBD1 as D (6 bases). CDR3 length equals 11 residues. The ends were cut back, 4 bases at V and 3 bases at J, with 7 bases in the middle. CDR1 and CDR2 from the germline V gene are DFQATT and SNEGSKA (reference sequence). The CDR3 reads CSAKQGYEQYF. As DNA, the CDR3 is TGCAGTGCTAAACAGGGCTACGAGCAGTACTTC.

The chain combines TRBV4-2 with TRBJ2-7; TRBD1 matches at 7 bases. The CDR3 is made up of 13 amino acids. V lost 3 bases, J lost 4 bases, and 3 bases stayed unmatched. Per the germline V gene, CDR1 is LGHNA and CDR2 is YNFKEQ. The CDR3 DNA reads TGTGCCAGCAGCCAGCAGGGGGAATACGAGCAGTACTTC. The encoded protein is CASSQQGEYEQYF.

The chain combines TRBV12-5 with TRBJ2-1; 9 bases are shared with TRBD2. V dropped 5 bases and J dropped 8; count of bases not matched to a gene: 13. CDR3 length: 16 residues. The V gene's germline CDR1 is LGHNT and CDR2 FRNRAP. For the CDR3, the DNA is TGTGCTAGTGGTCGCGGGAGGGCGGTAGGGTCGGATGAGCAGTTCTTC. It encodes CASGRGRAVGSDEQFF.

The V and J genes are TRBV4-1 and TRBJ2-3, with 11 bases identical to TRBD2. Trimming took 4 bases from V and 6 from J; bases not matched to a gene: 3. The CDR3 is 14 amino acids. The germline CDR1 and CDR2 sequences are MGHRA and YSYEKL. In nucleotides, the CDR3 is TGCGCCAGCAGCCGAGGACTAGCGGGCGATACGCAGTATTTT. Protein: CASSRGLAGDTQYF.

This chain links TRBV5-1 with TRBJ1-6; D is unresolved. The germline V and J ends were trimmed by 2 bases and 9 bases, with 9 bases remaining between them. The CDR3 consists of 13 residues. Germline CDR1 is SGHRS and CDR2 is YFSETQ. The CDR3 is CASSFGESSPLHF. As DNA, the CDR3 is TGCGCCAGCAGCTTCGGGGAAAGTTCACCCCTCCACTTT.

This chain connects TRBV28 to TRBJ2-5, with D unclear. The CDR3 spans 12 residues. Germline V gene lookup returns CDR1 MDHEN and CDR2 SYDVKM. V gave up 3 bases and J gave up 4 bases, with 6 bases separating them. The CDR3 protein is CASSFLGETQYF. Here the CDR3 DNA reads TGTGCCAGCAGTTTTCTAGGAGAGACCCAGTACTTC.

The chain joins TRBV9 to TRBJ2-3, with 7 bases matching TRBD2. Trimming took 3 bases from V and 2 from J; bases not matched to a gene: 6. Per germline, CDR1 SGDLS and CDR2 YYNGEE. The CDR3 is 15 residues long. The CDR3 DNA reads as TGTGCCAGCAGCGGGCCTAGCGGTAACACAGATACGCAGTATTTT. Its translation is CASSGPSGNTDTQYF.